These 25 T cell receptor beta chains were all obtained from the same sample, sequenced in a study of T-cell reconstitution after alpha-beta-depleted transplantation in children. Using unique molecular identifiers, the investigators prepared the TCRbeta library. TCRdb re-derived calls from the PCR reads in MiXCR, one entry per CDR3 protein. The top ten clones hold around 2.5% of a sample with some 340,000 distinct CDR3 sequences, 10% of them seen once. The sample here was PBMCs from the stem cell graft donor, taken from the stem cell graft. All receptors come from a human donor who donated a stem cell graft to a child with acute lymphoblastic leukemia.

The table lists this clonotype with a few counts. The chain has TRBV19 and TRBJ2-2; 10 bases are a match to TRBD1. The V and J ends lost 5 bases and 6 bases, in that order; junction bases with no gene match: 6. The CDR3 is made up of 15 amino acids. Per the germline V gene, CDR1 is LNHDA and CDR2 is SQIVND (reference sequence). CDR3 amino acids: CASSPGQGIPGELFF. The CDR3 DNA reads as TGTGCCAGTAGTCCGGGACAGGGGATCCCCGGGGAGCTGTTTTTT.

This clonotype was observed a single time. The CDR3 DNA sequence: TGCAGTGCTTCCGGCGGGACAGGGGTGAGAGAGCAGTACTTC. This translates into CSASGGTGVREQYF. This chain connects TRBV20-1 to TRBJ2-7; 10 nucleotides match TRBD1. After removal of 5 bases from V and 7 bases from J, the junction contained 11 bases not matched to a gene. The CDR3 is 14 amino acids. Germline V CDR1 and CDR2: DFQATT, SNEGSKA (reference sequence).

This clonotype was seen a few times. This chain uses TRBV27 with TRBJ2-7; D gene uncertain. Looked up from germline, CDR1 is MNHEY and CDR2 is SMNVEV (reference sequence). The V and J ends lost 4 bases and 4 bases respectively, with 11 bases between them. This CDR3 comprises 13 residues. CDR3 nucleotide sequence: TGTGCCAGCAGTTCCCCTGGTCAATACGAGCAGTACTTC. Amino acids: CASSSPGQYEQYF.

On this clonotype itself: This sequence may be a read error, since a much larger clone differs from it by one base. This rearrangement joins TRBV7-2 to TRBJ2-4, with D maybe TRBD1 (6 bases). CDR1 SGHTA and CDR2 FQGNSA come from the germline V gene. CDR3 length: 12 amino acids. Trimming stripped 0 bases from V and 12 bases from J, with 9 bases between. The CDR3 sequence: CASSLAKDSQYF. CDR3 nucleotides: TGTGCCAGCAGCTTAGCGAAGGACAGTCAGTACTTC.

This clonotype was seen repeatedly, ten times or more. CDR3 DNA: TGTGCCAGCAGCCCAAGACTAGCGATACCGAACGAGCAGTACTTC. Amino acid sequence: CASSPRLAIPNEQYF. This chain uses TRBV9 with TRBJ2-7, with 8 bases fitting TRBD2. The junction had 11 bases not matched to a gene; V was cut back by 4 bases and J by 5 bases. The CDR3 has 15 amino acids. Germline CDR1 is SGDLS and CDR2 is YYNGEE.

There are a few counts of this clonotype. This chain connects TRBV7-2 to TRBJ2-3; perhaps D is TRBD1 or TRBD2 (5 bases each). V lost 2 bases and J lost 4, with 10 bases in between. The CDR3 spans 14 residues. Germline assignment: CDR1 SGHTA and CDR2 FQGNSA. The CDR3 sequence: CASSLWGSADTQYF. CDR3 nucleotides: TGTGCCAGCAGCTTATGGGGGAGCGCAGATACGCAGTATTTT.

Concerning this clonotype: The junction departs from the called germline gene at one end, perhaps through a read error. The J gene is TRBJ2-2, the V gene TRBV10-3, with TRBD1 as a possible D gene (6 bases). Looked up from germline, CDR1 is ENHRY and CDR2 is SYGVKD. This CDR3 is built from 14 residues. The CDR3 reads CATSTSGDTGELFF. CDR3 bases: TGTGCCACCAGTACCTCAGGGGACACCGGGGAGCTGTTTTTT.

This clonotype came up a few times. Its ends do not fully match the called genes, so a read error is possible. J is TRBJ1-1 and V is TRBV12-5; TRBD1 matches at 7 bases. The germline CDR1 and CDR2 sequences are LGHNT and FRNRAP. The CDR3 contains 16 residues. CDR3 coding DNA: TGTGCTAGTGGTCTGGTACAGGGGAGTATGAACACTGAAGCTTTCTTT. As protein: CASGLVQGSMNTEAFF.

The sample holds many counts of this clonotype. This chain links TRBV30 with TRBJ1-4; a weak D match, TRBD1 (5 bases). Deletions cut 4 bases from V and 0 bases from J, with 9 bases between. Germline V gene data show CDR1 as GTSNPN and CDR2 as SVGIG (reference sequence). This CDR3 is built from 14 residues. CDR3 nucleotide sequence: TGTGCCTGGAAGACCAGGGCAACTAATGAAAAACTGTTTTTT. Protein: CAWKTRATNEKLFF.

A few counts support this clonotype. The V and J genes are TRBV7-2 and TRBJ2-4; tentatively, D is TRBD2 (5 bases). V shed 3 bases and J shed 14 bases, with 14 bases lying between them. Germline V gene data show CDR1 as SGHTA and CDR2 as FQGNSA. CDR3 size: 12 residues. The CDR3: CASSFPGTGKYF. CDR3 DNA sequence: TGTGCCAGCAGCTTCCCGGGTACCGGGAAGTACTTC. Full variable domain (rest looked up from reference TRBV7-2 and TRBJ2-4): GAGVSQSPSNKVTEKGKDVELRCDPISGHTALYWYRQSLGQGLEFLIYFQGNSAPDKSGLPSDRFSAERTGGSVSTLTIQRTQQEDSAVYLCASSFPGTGKYFGAGTRLSVL.

This clonotype was seen many times. The CDR3 DNA reads TGTGCCAGCAGCCCCTTGTGGGAGGGGAACACTGAAGCTTTCTTT. It encodes CASSPLWEGNTEAFF. The V gene is TRBV4-2, the J gene TRBJ1-1; no reliable D call. The germline gives CDR1 LGHNA, CDR2 YNFKEQ. V shed 4 bases and J shed 1 base, with 13 bases lying between them. The CDR3 loop spans 15 amino acids.

The V and J genes are TRBV6-5 and TRBJ2-1; 7 nucleotides match TRBD2. V lost 6 bases to trimming and J lost 10 bases; unmatched junction nucleotides: 9. This CDR3 spans 13 amino acids. The V gene's germline CDR1 is MNHEY and CDR2 SVGAGI. The CDR3 sequence: CASSYLAEGEQFF. The CDR3 bases are TGTGCCAGCAGCTATCTAGCGGAGGGGGAGCAGTTCTTC.

This clonotype has more than one count but fewer than ten. V gene TRBV27 combines with J gene TRBJ2-7; the D gene could be TRBD1 or TRBD2 (6 bases each). Trimming took 6 bases from V and 4 from J, leaving 19 bases between them. CDR3 length: 15 residues. Germline loops: CDR1 MNHEY, CDR2 SMNVEV (reference sequence). In DNA form, the CDR3 reads TGTGCCAGCAGCCCTTTCCTAGAGGGGGGATACGAGCAGTACTTC. Protein sequence: CASSPFLEGGYEQYF.

This clonotype was seen more than once but under ten times. This chain connects TRBV7-9 to TRBJ2-1, with 9 bases lining up with TRBD1. This CDR3 has 14 residues. V was pared by 5 bases and J by 8 bases, with 7 bases of the junction left unmatched. The germline V gene encodes CDR1 SEHNR and CDR2 FQNEAQ (reference sequence). The CDR3 coding sequence is TGTGCCAGCAGCGGGGGACAGGGTTGGGATGAGCAGTTCTTC. The encoded protein is CASSGGQGWDEQFF. Together with reference TRBV7-9 and TRBJ2-1, the CDR3 gives the full variable domain: DTGVSQNPRHKITKRGQNVTFRCDPISEHNRLYWYRQTLGQGPEFLTYFQNEAQLEKSRLLSDRFSAERPKGSFSTLEIQRTEQGDSAMYLCASSGGQGWDEQFFGPGTRLTVL.

A few counts support this clonotype. This chain uses TRBV5-1 with TRBJ2-3, with D possibly matching TRBD2 (5 bases). Looked up from germline, CDR1 is SGHRS and CDR2 is YFSETQ. The CDR3 length is 15 residues. The V gene lost 3 bases and the J gene lost 4 bases, with 15 bases spanning the gap. CDR3 sequence: CASSYSGPRADTQYF. The CDR3 region has the DNA TGCGCCAGCAGCTACAGCGGACCCCGGGCAGATACGCAGTATTTT. Full variable domain (rest looked up from reference TRBV5-1 and TRBJ2-3): KAGVTQTPRYLIKTRGQQVTLSCSPISGHRSVSWYQQTPGQGLQFLFEYFSETQRNKGNFPGRFSGRQFSNSRSEMNVSTLELGDSALYLCASSYSGPRADTQYFGPGTRLTVL.

This clonotype was recorded a few times. V and J are TRBV20-1 and TRBJ2-7; 7 bases agree with TRBD1. Germline CDR1 and CDR2: DFQATT and SNEGSKA (reference sequence). The CDR3 is made up of 15 amino acids. V lost 5 bases, J lost 2 bases, and 12 bases stayed unmatched. CDR3 loop: CSAAAQTGAPYEQYF. DNA for the CDR3: TGCAGTGCTGCCGCTCAAACAGGGGCGCCCTACGAGCAGTACTTC.

The chain links TRBV5-6 to TRBJ2-7; D call uncertain. Germline loops: CDR1 SGHDT, CDR2 YYEEEE. Trimming left V 4 bases short and J 0 bases short, with 17 bases between. CDR3 length: 16 amino acids. The CDR3 nucleotides read TGTGCCAGCAGCAACCGCCAGGTGATGAACTCCTACGAGCAGTACTTC. This translates into CASSNRQVMNSYEQYF.

This chain links TRBV5-1 with TRBJ1-1; 7 bases line up with TRBD1. The trim removed 1 base at V and 1 base at J, leaving 4 bases unmatched. Germline CDR1 SGHRS, CDR2 YFSETQ. This CDR3 region has 15 residues. The CDR3 sequence: CASSLMGQKNTEAFF. DNA of the CDR3: TGCGCCAGCAGCTTGATGGGACAGAAGAACACTGAAGCTTTCTTT.

This clonotype was counted between two and nine times. The J gene is TRBJ1-1, the V gene TRBV20-1; tentative D call: TRBD1 (6 bases). CDR3 length: 12 residues. Deletions cut 3 bases from V and 3 bases from J, with 8 bases between. CDR1 DFQATT and CDR2 SNEGSKA come from the germline V gene (reference sequence). CDR3 residues: CSARSGDTEAFF. DNA of the CDR3: TGCAGTGCTAGGTCAGGGGACACTGAAGCTTTCTTT.

This clonotype was picked up many times. The chain carries TRBV30 and TRBJ2-7, with D tentatively TRBD2 (7 bases). This CDR3 contains 15 residues. The V gene's germline CDR1 is GTSNPN and CDR2 SVGIG (reference sequence). The V end was cut by 1 base, the J end by 3 bases, with 16 bases between. The CDR3 coding sequence is TGTGCCTGGAGTGCAGGGGAGGGCTCGCACTACGAGCAGTACTTC. It translates to CAWSAGEGSHYEQYF.

There are many counts of this clonotype. The gene calls are TRBV12-3 or TRBV12-4 and TRBJ2-1; possibly TRBD1 for D (6 bases). V lost 2 bases to trimming and J lost 0 bases, with 11 bases between them. This CDR3 region has 16 residues. The CDR3 protein is CASSLRTAGSYNEQFF. CDR3 DNA sequence: TGTGCCAGCAGTTTAAGGACAGCCGGCTCCTACAATGAGCAGTTCTTC.

The V call is TRBV4-1, the J call TRBJ2-7; a weak D match, TRBD1 (5 bases). The CDR3 loop spans 15 amino acids. V was pared by 0 bases and J by 2 bases, with 11 bases between. CDR1 and CDR2 (germline): MGHRA, YSYEKL. CDR3 sequence reads: CASSQEGAAAYEQYF. For the CDR3, the DNA is TGCGCCAGCAGCCAAGAAGGGGCAGCAGCCTACGAGCAGTACTTC.

This clonotype was detected many times. V and J are TRBV12-5 and TRBJ2-3; 10 positions agree with TRBD2. The junction had 9 bases not matched to a gene; V was cut back by 4 bases and J by 2 bases. The CDR3 is 17 residues long. The germline gives CDR1 LGHNT, CDR2 FRNRAP. CDR3 sequence: CASGSPPLAGDTDTQYF. In nucleotides, the CDR3 is TGTGCTAGTGGTTCCCCTCCCCTAGCGGGAGACACAGATACGCAGTATTTT.

The gene calls are TRBV20-1 and TRBJ2-7, with 7 bases lining up with TRBD2. The CDR3 extends over 13 amino acids. The ends lost 3 bases at V and 8 bases at J; junction bases unmatched: 10. CDR1 DFQATT and CDR2 SNEGSKA come from the germline V gene (reference sequence). Here the CDR3 reads CSARRDYEPKQYF. The CDR3 nucleotides read TGCAGTGCTAGGCGGGACTACGAGCCTAAGCAGTACTTC.

This clonotype was observed at least ten times. The chain is built from TRBV7-9 and TRBJ2-3; D perhaps matches TRBD1 (6 bases). From germline, CDR1 is SEHNR and CDR2 FQNEAQ (reference sequence). The CDR3 consists of 15 residues. The V end was cut by 3 bases, the J end by 6 bases, with 16 bases between. CDR3 in amino acids: CASSLSQGLTDTQYF. The CDR3 DNA reads as TGTGCCAGCAGCTTGTCACAGGGATTAACTGATACGCAGTATTTT.